The TCR beta chain under discussion was sequenced for a study of blood T cell repertoires in COVID-19. Study context: Samples came from the United States, Italy and Spain, spanning acute and convalescent COVID-19.

This CDR3 spans 15 amino acids. Germline V gene data show CDR1 as SGHRS and CDR2 as YFSETQ. J gave up 10 bases and V 4 bases, and 10 bases lay outside the gene matches. In the original analysis: Quantification of nucleated cells was approximated via reference gene primer amplification. Libraries were prepared by immunoSEQ multiplex PCR; TCRdb keeps only in-frame clonotypes and omits some of them. D and trimming come from the DNA, and the V and J calls and clone size come from that table. This table holds 55,000 to 65,000 clones, 75% to 80% found once. Source material: peripheral blood. The chain couples TRBV5-1 to TRBJ1-6, with 8 bases identical to TRBD1. This TCR was recovered from a human donor in a cohort sampled during active COVID-19. The CDR3 loop reads CASSLGTGEGSPLHF. The CDR3 nucleotides read TGCGCCAGCAGCCTAGGGACAGGTGAAGGATCACCCCTCCACTTT.